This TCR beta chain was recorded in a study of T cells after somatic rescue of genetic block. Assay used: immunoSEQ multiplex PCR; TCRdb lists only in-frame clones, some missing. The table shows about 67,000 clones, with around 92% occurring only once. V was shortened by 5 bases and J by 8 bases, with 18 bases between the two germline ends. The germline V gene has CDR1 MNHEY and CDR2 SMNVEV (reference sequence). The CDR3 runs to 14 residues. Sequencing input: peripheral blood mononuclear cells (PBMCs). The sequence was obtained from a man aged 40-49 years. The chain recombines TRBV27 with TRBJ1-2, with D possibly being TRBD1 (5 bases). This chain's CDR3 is CASSPDRPSGGYTF. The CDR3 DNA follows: TGTGCCAGCAGTCCCGACAGACCCTCTGGGGGCTACACCTTC.